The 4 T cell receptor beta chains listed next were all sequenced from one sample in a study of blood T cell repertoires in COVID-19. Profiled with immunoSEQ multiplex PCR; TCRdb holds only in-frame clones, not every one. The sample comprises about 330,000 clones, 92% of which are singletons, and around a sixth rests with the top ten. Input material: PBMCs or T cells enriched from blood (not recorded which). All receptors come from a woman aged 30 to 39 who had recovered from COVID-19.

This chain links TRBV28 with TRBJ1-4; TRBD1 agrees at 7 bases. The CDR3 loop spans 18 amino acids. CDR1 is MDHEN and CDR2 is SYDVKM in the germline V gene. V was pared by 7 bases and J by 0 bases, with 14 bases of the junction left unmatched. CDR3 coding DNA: TGTGCCAGCAACCCCGGGACAGCCTATCTTGCAACTAATGAAAAACTGTTTTTT. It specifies CASNPGTAYLATNEKLFF.

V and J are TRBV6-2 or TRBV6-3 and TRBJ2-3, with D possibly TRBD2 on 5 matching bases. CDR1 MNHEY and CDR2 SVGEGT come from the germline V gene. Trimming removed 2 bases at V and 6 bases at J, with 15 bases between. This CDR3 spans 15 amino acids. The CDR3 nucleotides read TGTGCCAGCAGTTACGGTTTATCCCGCGGGGATACGCAGTATTTT. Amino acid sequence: CASSYGLSRGDTQYF.

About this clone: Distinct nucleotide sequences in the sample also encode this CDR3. The CDR3 nucleotides are TGTGCCAGCAGCCTGACAGGCAACTATGGCTACACCTTC. Its protein is CASSLTGNYGYTF. This chain joins TRBV12-3 or TRBV12-4 and TRBJ1-2, with a weak D call TRBD1 (6 bases). V lost 6 bases and J 2 bases, leaving 10 bases between the germline ends. The CDR3 is 13 amino acids.

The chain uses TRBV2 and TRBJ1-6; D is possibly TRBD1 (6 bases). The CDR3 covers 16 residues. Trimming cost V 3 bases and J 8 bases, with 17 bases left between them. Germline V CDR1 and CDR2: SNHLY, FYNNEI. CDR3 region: CASSEWGQDGDSPLHF. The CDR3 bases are TGTGCCAGCAGTGAGTGGGGGCAGGATGGCGATTCACCCCTCCACTTT.